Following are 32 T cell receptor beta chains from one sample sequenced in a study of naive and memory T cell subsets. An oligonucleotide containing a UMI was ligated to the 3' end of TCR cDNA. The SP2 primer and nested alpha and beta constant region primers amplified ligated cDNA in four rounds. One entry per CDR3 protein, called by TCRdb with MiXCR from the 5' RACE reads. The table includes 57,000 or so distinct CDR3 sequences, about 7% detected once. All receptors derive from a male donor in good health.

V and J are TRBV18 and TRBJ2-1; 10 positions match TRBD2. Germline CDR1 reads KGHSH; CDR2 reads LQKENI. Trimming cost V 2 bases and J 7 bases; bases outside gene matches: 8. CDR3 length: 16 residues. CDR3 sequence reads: CASSPGGKREGNEQFF. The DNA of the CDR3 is TGTGCCAGCTCACCAGGAGGAAAGCGGGAGGGTAATGAGCAGTTCTTC.

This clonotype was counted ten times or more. In nucleotides, the CDR3 is TGTGCCAGCAGTTTATGGCTGAGGCTAGCGGGAGGGCATTCCTACAATGAGCAGTTCTTC. Translating it yields CASSLWLRLAGGHSYNEQFF. The genes are TRBV12-3 or TRBV12-4 and TRBJ2-1, with 12 bases lining up with TRBD2. Losses at the gene ends were 2 bases for V and 1 base for J; bases not matched to a gene: 12. CDR3 length: 20 residues.

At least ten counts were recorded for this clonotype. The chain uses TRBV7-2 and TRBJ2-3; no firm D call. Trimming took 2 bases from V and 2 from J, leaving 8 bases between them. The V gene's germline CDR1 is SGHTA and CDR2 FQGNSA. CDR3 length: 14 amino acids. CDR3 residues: CASSLRFTTDTQYF. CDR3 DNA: TGTGCCAGCAGCTTAAGGTTCACCACAGATACGCAGTATTTT.

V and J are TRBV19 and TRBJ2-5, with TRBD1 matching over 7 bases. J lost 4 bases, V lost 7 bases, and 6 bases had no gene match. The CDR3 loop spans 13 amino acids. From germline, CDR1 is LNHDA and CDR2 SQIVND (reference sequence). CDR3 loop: CASTADRAETQYF. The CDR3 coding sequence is TGTGCCAGTACCGCAGACAGGGCAGAGACCCAGTACTTC.

The CDR3 reads CASGGEGRGQFF. The DNA of the CDR3 is TGTGCCTCCGGGGGGGAGGGCCGGGGGCAGTTCTTC. The chain combines TRBV7-9 with TRBJ2-1; 8 bases are a match to TRBD2. V shed 11 bases, J shed 12 bases, and the junction held 12 bases outside the gene matches. Germline V gene data show CDR1 as SEHNR and CDR2 as FQNEAQ (reference sequence). The CDR3 totals 12 residues.

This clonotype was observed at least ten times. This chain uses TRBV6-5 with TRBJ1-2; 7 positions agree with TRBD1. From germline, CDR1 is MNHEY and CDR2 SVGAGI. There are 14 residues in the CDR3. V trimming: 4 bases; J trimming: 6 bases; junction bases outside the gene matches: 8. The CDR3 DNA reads TGTGCCAGCAGTTGGAGGGGACAGACGAATGGCTACACCTTC. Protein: CASSWRGQTNGYTF.

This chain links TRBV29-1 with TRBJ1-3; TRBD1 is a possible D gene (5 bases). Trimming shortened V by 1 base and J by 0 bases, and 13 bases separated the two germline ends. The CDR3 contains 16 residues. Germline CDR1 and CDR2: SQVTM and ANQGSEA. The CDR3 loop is CSVEVRQGYSGNTIYF. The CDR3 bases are TGCAGCGTTGAAGTGCGCCAGGGTTACTCTGGAAACACCATATATTTT. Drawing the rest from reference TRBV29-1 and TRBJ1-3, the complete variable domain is SAVISQKPSRDICQRGTSLTIQCQVDSQVTMMFWYRQQPGQSLTLIATANQGSEATYESGFVIDKFPISRPNLTFSTLTVSNMSPEDSSIYLCSVEVRQGYSGNTIYFGEGSWLTVV.

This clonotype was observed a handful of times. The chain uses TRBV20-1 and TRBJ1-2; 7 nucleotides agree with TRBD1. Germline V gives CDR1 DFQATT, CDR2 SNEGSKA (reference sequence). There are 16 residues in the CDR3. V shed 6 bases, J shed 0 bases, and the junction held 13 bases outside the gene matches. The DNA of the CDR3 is TGCAGTGCCTCCCGGGCACAGGGGCGTTCTAACTATGGCTACACCTTC. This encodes CSASRAQGRSNYGYTF.

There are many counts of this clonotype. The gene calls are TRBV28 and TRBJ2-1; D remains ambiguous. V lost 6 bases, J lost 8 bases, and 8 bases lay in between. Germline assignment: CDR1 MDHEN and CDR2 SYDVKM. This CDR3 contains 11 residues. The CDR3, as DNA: TGTGCCAGCAGCCATAAAGATGAGCAGTTCTTC. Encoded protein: CASSHKDEQFF.

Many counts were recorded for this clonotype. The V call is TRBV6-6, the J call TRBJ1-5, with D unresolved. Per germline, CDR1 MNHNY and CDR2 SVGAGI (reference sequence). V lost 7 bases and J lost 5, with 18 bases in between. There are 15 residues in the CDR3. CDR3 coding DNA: TGTGCCAGCAATGGTGGCCGGAACCGCTATCAGCCCCAGCATTTT. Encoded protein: CASNGGRNRYQPQHF.

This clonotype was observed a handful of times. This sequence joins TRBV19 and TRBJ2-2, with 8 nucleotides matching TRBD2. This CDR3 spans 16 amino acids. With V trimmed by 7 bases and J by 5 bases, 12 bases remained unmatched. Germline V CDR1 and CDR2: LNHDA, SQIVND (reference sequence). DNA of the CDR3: TGTGCCAGTACCAACCCCAGCGGGAGTTGGACCGGGGAGCTGTTTTTT. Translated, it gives CASTNPSGSWTGELFF.

CDR3 loop: CASSDIGQGVFSGANVLTF. As DNA, the CDR3 is TGTGCCAGCAGTGATATTGGACAGGGGGTATTCTCTGGGGCCAACGTCCTGACTTTC. The chain carries TRBV25-1 and TRBJ2-6; 10 bases fit TRBD1. Germline CDR1 and CDR2: MGHDK and SYGVNS. The length of the CDR3 is 19 residues. J gave up 0 bases and V 3 bases, and 8 bases lay outside the gene matches.

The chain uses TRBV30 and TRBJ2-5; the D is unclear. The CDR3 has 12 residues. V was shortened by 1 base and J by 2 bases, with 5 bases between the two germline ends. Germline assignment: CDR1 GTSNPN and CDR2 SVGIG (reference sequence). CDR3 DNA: TGTGCCTGGAGTGAGCAGCAAGAGACCCAGTACTTC. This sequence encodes CAWSEQQETQYF.

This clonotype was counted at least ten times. As DNA, the CDR3 is TGTGCCAGCAGTGTAGCGGGCAGACCTAGCACAGATACGCAGTATTTT. Protein sequence: CASSVAGRPSTDTQYF. V gene TRBV27 combines with J gene TRBJ2-3; the match to TRBD2 covers 7 bases. The junction had 8 bases not matched to a gene; V was cut back by 5 bases and J by 0 bases. Per germline, CDR1 MNHEY and CDR2 SMNVEV (reference sequence). This CDR3 has 16 amino acids.

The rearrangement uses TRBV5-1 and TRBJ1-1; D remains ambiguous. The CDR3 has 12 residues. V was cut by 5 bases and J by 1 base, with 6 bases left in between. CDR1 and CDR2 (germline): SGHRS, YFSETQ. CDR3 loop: CASSNANTEAFF. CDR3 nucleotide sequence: TGCGCCAGCAGTAATGCGAACACTGAAGCTTTCTTT. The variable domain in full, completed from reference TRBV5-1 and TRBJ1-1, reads KAGVTQTPRYLIKTRGQQVTLSCSPISGHRSVSWYQQTPGQGLQFLFEYFSETQRNKGNFPGRFSGRQFSNSRSEMNVSTLELGDSALYLCASSNANTEAFFGQGTRLTVV.

In DNA, the CDR3 is TGTGCCAGCAGCCCTTCAGCTACTGAGCAGTTCTTC. This translates into CASSPSATEQFF. The V call is TRBV13, the J call TRBJ2-1; D is uncertain. V was clipped by 5 bases and J by 9 bases, with 11 bases between them. The CDR3 contains 12 residues. Per germline, CDR1 PRHDT and CDR2 FYEKMQ (reference sequence).

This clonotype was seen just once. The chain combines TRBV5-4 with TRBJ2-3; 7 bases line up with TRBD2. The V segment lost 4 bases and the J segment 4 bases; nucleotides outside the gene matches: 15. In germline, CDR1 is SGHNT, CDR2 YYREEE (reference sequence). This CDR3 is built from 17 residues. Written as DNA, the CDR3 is TGTGCCAGCAGCCTATTGGTGGGGGGGACCACCCCAGATACGCAGTATTTT. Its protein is CASSLLVGGTTPDTQYF.

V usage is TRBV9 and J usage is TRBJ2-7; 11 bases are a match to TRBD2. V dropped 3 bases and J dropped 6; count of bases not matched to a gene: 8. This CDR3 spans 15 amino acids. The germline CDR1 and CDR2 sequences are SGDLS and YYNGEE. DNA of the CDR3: TGTGCCAGCAGCGCCGAGGGACTAGCGGTAGGCGAGCAGTACTTC. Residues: CASSAEGLAVGEQYF.

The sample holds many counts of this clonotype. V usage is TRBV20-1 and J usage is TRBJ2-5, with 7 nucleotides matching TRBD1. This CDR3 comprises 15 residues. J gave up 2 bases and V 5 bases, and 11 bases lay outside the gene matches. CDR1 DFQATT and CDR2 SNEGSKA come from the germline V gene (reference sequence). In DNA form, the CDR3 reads TGCAGTGCTCGGGACAGCCGTGTTTGGCAAGAGACCCAGTACTTC. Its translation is CSARDSRVWQETQYF.

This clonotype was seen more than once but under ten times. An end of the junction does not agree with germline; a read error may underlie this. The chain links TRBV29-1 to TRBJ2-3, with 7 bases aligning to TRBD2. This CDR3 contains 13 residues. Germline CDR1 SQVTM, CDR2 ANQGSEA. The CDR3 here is CGVVGGFADTQYF. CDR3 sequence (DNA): TGCGGCGTTGTCGGGGGGTTCGCAGATACGCAGTATTTT.

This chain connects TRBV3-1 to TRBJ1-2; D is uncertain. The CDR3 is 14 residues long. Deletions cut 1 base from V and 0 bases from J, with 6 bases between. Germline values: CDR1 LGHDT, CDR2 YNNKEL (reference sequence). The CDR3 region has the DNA TGTGCCAGCAGCCAAGGTCTGGCTAACTATGGCTACACCTTC. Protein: CASSQGLANYGYTF.

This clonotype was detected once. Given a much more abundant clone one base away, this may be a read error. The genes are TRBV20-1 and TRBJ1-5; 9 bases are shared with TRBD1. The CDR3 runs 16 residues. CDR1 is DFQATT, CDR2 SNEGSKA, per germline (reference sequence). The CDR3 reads CSARLPTGGSSQPQHF. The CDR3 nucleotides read TGCAGTGCTAGACTACCGACAGGGGGTAGCAGTCAGCCCCAGCATTTT.

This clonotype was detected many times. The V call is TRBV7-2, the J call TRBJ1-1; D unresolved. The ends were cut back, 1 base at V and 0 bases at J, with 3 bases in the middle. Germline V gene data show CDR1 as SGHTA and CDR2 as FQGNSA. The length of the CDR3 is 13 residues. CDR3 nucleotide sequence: TGTGCCAGCAGCTTAGTGGTGAACACTGAAGCTTTCTTT. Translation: CASSLVVNTEAFF.

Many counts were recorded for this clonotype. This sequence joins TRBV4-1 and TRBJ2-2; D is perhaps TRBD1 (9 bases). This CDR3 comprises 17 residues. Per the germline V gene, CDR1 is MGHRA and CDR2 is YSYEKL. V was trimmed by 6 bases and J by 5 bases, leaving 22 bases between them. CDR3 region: CASRHVAGQGFTGELFF. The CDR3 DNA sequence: TGCGCCAGCAGACACGTAGCGGGACAGGGTTTTACCGGGGAGCTGTTTTTT.

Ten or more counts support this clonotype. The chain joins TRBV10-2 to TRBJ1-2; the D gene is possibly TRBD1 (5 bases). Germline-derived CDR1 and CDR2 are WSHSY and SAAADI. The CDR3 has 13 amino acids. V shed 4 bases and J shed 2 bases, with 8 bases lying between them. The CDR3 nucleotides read TGCGCCAGCAGTGGACAGCCCAACTATGGCTACACCTTC. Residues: CASSGQPNYGYTF.

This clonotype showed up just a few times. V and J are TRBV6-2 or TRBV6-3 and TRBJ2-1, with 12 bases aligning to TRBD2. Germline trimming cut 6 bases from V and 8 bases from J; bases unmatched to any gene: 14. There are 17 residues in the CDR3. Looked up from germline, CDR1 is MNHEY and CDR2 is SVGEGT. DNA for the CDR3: TGTGCCAGCAGGCCTCGACTAGCGGGAGTGGGGGGCGATGAGCAGTTCTTC. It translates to CASRPRLAGVGGDEQFF.

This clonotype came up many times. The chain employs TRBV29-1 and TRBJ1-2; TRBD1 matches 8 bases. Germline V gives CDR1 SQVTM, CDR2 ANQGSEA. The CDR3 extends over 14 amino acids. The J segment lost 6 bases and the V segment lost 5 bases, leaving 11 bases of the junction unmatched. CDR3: CSVFRTGQMDGYTF. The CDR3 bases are TGCAGCGTTTTTAGGACAGGGCAAATGGATGGCTACACCTTC.

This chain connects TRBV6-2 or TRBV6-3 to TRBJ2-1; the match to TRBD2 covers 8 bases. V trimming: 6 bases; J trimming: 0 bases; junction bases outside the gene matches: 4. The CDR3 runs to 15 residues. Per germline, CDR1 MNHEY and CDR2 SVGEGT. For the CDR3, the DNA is TGTGCCAGCAGCCCTGGGACTAGCTCCTACAATGAGCAGTTCTTC. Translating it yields CASSPGTSSYNEQFF.

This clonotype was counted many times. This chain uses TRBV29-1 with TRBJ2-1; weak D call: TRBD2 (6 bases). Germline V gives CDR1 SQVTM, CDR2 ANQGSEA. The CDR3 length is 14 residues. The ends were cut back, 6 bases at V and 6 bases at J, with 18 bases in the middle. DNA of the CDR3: TGCAGCGTGGACGGACTAAAGTCGTCCAATGAGCAGTTCTTC. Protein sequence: CSVDGLKSSNEQFF.

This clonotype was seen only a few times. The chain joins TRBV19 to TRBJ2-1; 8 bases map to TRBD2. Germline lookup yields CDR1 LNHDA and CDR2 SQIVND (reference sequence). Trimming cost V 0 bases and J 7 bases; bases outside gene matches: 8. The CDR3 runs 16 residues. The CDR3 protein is CASSIDVLAGGNEQFF. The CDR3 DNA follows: TGTGCCAGTAGTATAGATGTGCTAGCGGGTGGAAATGAGCAGTTCTTC. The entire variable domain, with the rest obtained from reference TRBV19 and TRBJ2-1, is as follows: DGGITQSPKYLFRKEGQNVTLSCEQNLNHDAMYWYRQDPGQGLRLIYYSQIVNDFQKGDIAEGYSVSREKKESFPLTVTSAQKNPTAFYLCASSIDVLAGGNEQFFGPGTRLTVL.

The CDR3 DNA is TGTGCCAGCAGCCAAGAAAGGGAAGGGCGGCACACAGATACGCAGTATTTT. Residues: CASSQEREGRHTDTQYF. J is TRBJ2-3 and V is TRBV14; D call uncertain. V dropped 0 bases and J dropped 2 bases, with 15 bases sitting between them. The CDR3 covers 17 residues. Germline values: CDR1 SGHDN, CDR2 FVKESK.

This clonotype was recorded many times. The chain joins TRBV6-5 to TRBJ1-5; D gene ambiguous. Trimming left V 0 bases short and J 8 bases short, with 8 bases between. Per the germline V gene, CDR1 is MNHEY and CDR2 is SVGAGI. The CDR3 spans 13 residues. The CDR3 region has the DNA TGTGCCAGCAGTTACTCCGGACCCGAGCCCCAGCATTTT. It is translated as CASSYSGPEPQHF.